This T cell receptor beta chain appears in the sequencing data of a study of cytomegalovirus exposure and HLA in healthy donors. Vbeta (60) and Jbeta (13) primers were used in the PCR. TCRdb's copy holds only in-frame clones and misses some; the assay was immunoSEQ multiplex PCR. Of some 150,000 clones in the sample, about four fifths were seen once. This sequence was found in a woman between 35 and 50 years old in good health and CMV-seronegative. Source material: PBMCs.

Here the CDR3 reads CASSLAGVSYEQYF. Here the CDR3 DNA reads TGTGCCAGCAGTCTAGCGGGGGTCTCCTACGAGCAGTACTTC. This sequence joins TRBV6-5 and TRBJ2-7, with 10 bases identical to TRBD2. The CDR3 is 14 residues long. Per germline, CDR1 MNHEY and CDR2 SVGAGI. The J segment lost 0 bases and the V segment lost 5 bases, leaving 1 base of the junction unmatched.